These 19 T cell receptor beta chains came from one sample sequenced in a study of somatic mutations in cytotoxic T cells in rheumatoid arthritis. Only in-frame clones appear in the TCRdb table, and some are missing; sequencing was by immunoSEQ multiplex PCR. The data contain under 20,000 clones, 70% to 90% of them singletons. Sequenced sample: CD8+ T cells sorted from blood. The receptors were sampled from a middle-aged man in good health.

The chain has TRBV28 and TRBJ2-4, with a tentative D call TRBD2 (6 bases). This CDR3 contains 12 residues. From germline, CDR1 is MDHEN and CDR2 SYDVKM. Trimming took off 5 bases at V and 14 bases at J, with 16 bases between the two ends. CDR3 DNA sequence: TGTGCCAGCAGTGGTTATGGCCCGGGGGAGTACTTC. It yields the protein CASSGYGPGEYF.

This chain joins TRBV25-1 and TRBJ2-6; no reliable D call. V lost 6 bases and J lost 4, with 4 bases in between. This CDR3 spans 12 amino acids. Per the germline V gene, CDR1 is MGHDK and CDR2 is SYGVNS. The CDR3 loop is CASRGGANVLTF. The CDR3 bases are TGTGCCAGCAGGGGAGGGGCCAACGTCCTGACTTTC.

V is TRBV5-8 and J is TRBJ2-7; 8 nucleotides align to TRBD2. CDR3 length: 16 amino acids. V lost 3 bases and J lost 3; bases outside the gene matches: 11. CDR1 is SGHTS, CDR2 YDEGEE, per germline. The CDR3 bases are TGTGCCAGCAGCTGGGCTTGGACTAGCAGTGACTACGAGCAGTACTTC. Translation: CASSWAWTSSDYEQYF.

The CDR3 loop is CASSIIRAGPGANVLTF. The CDR3 DNA sequence: TGTGCCAGCAGTATAATTCGGGCGGGACCAGGGGCCAACGTCCTGACTTTC. V is TRBV27 and J is TRBJ2-6; TRBD2 might be the D (6 bases). Trimming cost V 5 bases and J 4 bases, with 18 bases left between them. The CDR3 contains 17 residues. Germline CDR1 MNHEY, CDR2 SMNVEV (reference sequence).

The gene calls are TRBV4-2 and TRBJ2-3; D is unresolved. The V gene's germline CDR1 is LGHNA and CDR2 YNFKEQ. The CDR3 spans 15 residues. The V and J ends lost 0 bases and 5 bases respectively, with 12 bases between them. CDR3 in amino acids: CASSQDRGSEDTQYF. In DNA, the CDR3 is TGTGCCAGCAGCCAAGATCGTGGGTCAGAAGATACGCAGTATTTT.

The V gene is TRBV4-1, the J gene TRBJ1-2; 12 bases map to TRBD1. CDR3 length equals 16 residues. Germline CDR1 MGHRA, CDR2 YSYEKL. J lost 8 bases, V lost 1 base, and 8 bases had no gene match. The CDR3, as DNA: TGCGCCAGCAGCCAAGTGGGGACAGGGGGCTTCGGAGGCTACACCTTC. Translation gives CASSQVGTGGFGGYTF.

This sequence joins TRBV10-3 and TRBJ1-5; D is unclear. Trimming removed 10 bases from V and 9 bases from J, with 22 bases in between. The CDR3 is 14 amino acids. Germline CDR1 reads ENHRY; CDR2 reads SYGVKD. The CDR3 DNA follows: TGTGCCACGAAACCGGGGTGGGATGGGCGGCCCCAGCATTTT. Protein product: CATKPGWDGRPQHF.

The chain uses TRBV11-2 and TRBJ2-1; 7 bases line up with TRBD2. CDR3 length equals 16 residues. V trimming: 6 bases; J trimming: 4 bases; junction bases outside the gene matches: 12. In germline, CDR1 is SGHAT, CDR2 FQNNGV. CDR3 in DNA: TGTGCCAGCAGAAAGGGCCAGGCGGGAGCTTACAATGAGCAGTTCTTC. Translating gives CASRKGQAGAYNEQFF.

The chain uses TRBV6-5 and TRBJ1-6, with D maybe TRBD1 (5 bases). V lost 6 bases and J 0 bases, leaving 9 bases between the germline ends. The CDR3 is made up of 15 amino acids. Germline V lookup: CDR1 MNHEY, CDR2 SVGAGI. The CDR3: CASSQGSSYNSPLHF. The CDR3 DNA reads as TGTGCCAGCAGCCAGGGAAGCTCCTATAATTCACCCCTCCACTTT.

V gene TRBV28 combines with J gene TRBJ2-5; no reliable D call. The J call may not be correct, given that the DNA end is closer to TRBJ2-7. Germline CDR1 is MDHEN and CDR2 is SYDVKM. CDR3 size: 13 residues. In nucleotides, the CDR3 is TGTGCCAGCAGTTTCACACACCCTCGCGAGCAGTACTTC. Protein: CASSFTHPREQYF.

As DNA, the CDR3 is TGTGCCAGCAGTGATAGACATAACAACGAGCAGTACTTC. Translation gives CASSDRHNNEQYF. The rearrangement links TRBV9 to TRBJ2-7; the D is unclear. Germline V gene lookup returns CDR1 SGDLS and CDR2 YYNGEE. This CDR3 spans 13 amino acids. V was trimmed by 5 bases and J by 5 bases, leaving 14 bases between them.

The V and J genes are TRBV27 and TRBJ2-3; D is perhaps TRBD1 (5 bases). The germline gives CDR1 MNHEY, CDR2 SMNVEV (reference sequence). V dropped 2 bases and J dropped 0 bases, with 15 bases sitting between them. The CDR3 has 17 residues. CDR3 amino acids: CASSLELRGRSTDTQYF. CDR3 in DNA: TGTGCCAGCAGTTTAGAGTTAAGGGGAAGAAGCACAGATACGCAGTATTTT.

The V call is TRBV11-3, the J call TRBJ2-1; maybe TRBD2 (6 bases). CDR1 is SGHNT and CDR2 is YENEEA in the germline V gene. The V end was cut by 5 bases, the J end by 10 bases, with 12 bases between. The CDR3 is 12 residues long. The chain's CDR3 is CASSPEGGEQFF. DNA for the CDR3: TGTGCCAGCAGCCCGGAGGGAGGCGAGCAGTTCTTC.

In its sample, this clone was seen a few times. The V call is TRBV27, the J call TRBJ2-7; 9 bases line up with TRBD2. The V gene's germline CDR1 is MNHEY and CDR2 SMNVEV (reference sequence). V was clipped by 3 bases and J by 5 bases; unmatched bases: 14. This CDR3 has 17 amino acids. CDR3 sequence: CASSFLLAGDARNEQYF. The CDR3 DNA reads as TGTGCCAGCAGTTTTCTTTTAGCGGGGGATGCCCGGAACGAGCAGTACTTC.

V is TRBV6-5 and J is TRBJ2-1; no reliable D call. The CDR3 is made up of 13 amino acids. Trimming stripped 6 bases from V and 5 bases from J, with 11 bases between. Germline V gene sequence: CDR1 MNHEY, CDR2 SVGAGI. The CDR3, as DNA: TGTGCCAGCAGCAGAGCTAGTGACAATGAGCAGTTCTTC. Amino acid sequence: CASSRASDNEQFF.

This chain joins TRBV7-9 and TRBJ2-3, with D tentatively TRBD1 (5 bases). This CDR3 comprises 14 residues. V was trimmed by 3 bases and J by 5 bases, leaving 12 bases between them. Germline lookup yields CDR1 SEHNR and CDR2 FQNEAQ (reference sequence). The CDR3 here is CASSFGQGEDTQYF. Here the CDR3 DNA reads TGTGCCAGCAGCTTTGGCCAGGGCGAAGATACGCAGTATTTT.

The CDR3 loop is CASSSRTGGSYEQYF. The DNA of the CDR3 is TGTGCCAGCAGCTCACGGACAGGGGGTTCGTACGAGCAGTACTTC. This sequence joins TRBV9 and TRBJ2-7; 10 positions agree with TRBD1. The CDR3 sequence is 15 residues long. Losses at the gene ends were 4 bases for V and 4 bases for J; bases not matched to a gene: 8. CDR1 and CDR2 from the germline V gene are SGDLS and YYNGEE.

The genes are TRBV5-6 and TRBJ1-5, with D maybe TRBD1 (5 bases). CDR1 and CDR2 (germline): SGHDT, YYEEEE. This CDR3 has 16 amino acids. The V gene lost 0 bases and the J gene lost 4 bases, with 14 bases spanning the gap. In DNA, the CDR3 is TGTGCCAGCAGCTTGGGTGGGGGAGGGGAAAATCAGCCCCAGCATTTT. Encoded protein: CASSLGGGGENQPQHF.

This clone was observed a handful of times. The rearrangement links TRBV6-5 to TRBJ2-7; 8 bases line up with TRBD1. V gave up 4 bases and J gave up 6 bases; unmatched junction bases: 8. The CDR3 consists of 14 residues. Germline CDR1 MNHEY, CDR2 SVGAGI. The CDR3 loop reads CASSSQGAGSEQYF. The DNA of the CDR3 is TGTGCCAGCAGTTCCCAGGGGGCTGGCTCCGAGCAGTACTTC.